This T cell receptor beta chain is drawn from a study of T cells in Graves' hyperthyroidism and ophthalmopathy (dated by TCRdb to the late 2010s). A note on the overall study: Peripheral blood samples were taken at the time of initial diagnosis, prior to any treatment. In addition, the study compared T-cell repertoires in thyroid tissue and in blood from several Graves' hyperthyroidism patients. To identify distinguishing TCR V-J signatures, a discovery cohort of roughly 100 patients was used, comprising 43 with Graves' ophthalmopathy and around 60 with stable Graves' hyperthyroidism. TCR Vbeta CDR3 sequencing of around 130 peripheral blood samples (over 40 ophthalmopathy, 75 or so hyperthyroidism and around 17 progressor patients) is reported in the paper. An independent validation cohort of 18 to 20 hyperthyroidism patients and 17 patients who later progressed to ophthalmopathy tested prospective prediction of ophthalmopathy. The 100 or so discovery patients were randomly split 7:3 into training and test sets. Once sampling was done, hyperthyroidism patients were given methimazole at a starting dose of 30 mg daily, whereas ophthalmopathy patients were given high-dose intravenous methylprednisolone.

Ends trimmed: V by 4 bases, J by 4 bases; bases unmatched to a gene: 11. The CDR3 starts with the cysteine, ends with the phenylalanine, and has 16 residues. Only the CDR3 DNA is retained, 48 bases long and in frame from the first base. CDR1 and CDR2, per the germline V gene (reference sequence), are GTSNPN and SVGIG. This clonotype occurred many times. It has no known antigen specificity. Within one base of it there is no much larger clone, and no base qualities were kept. Hyperthyroidism patients were newly diagnosed, with disease duration under 2 months, and aged 18 to 65 years. Any patient with an uncontrolled infection, another autoimmune disease, pregnancy or lactation was excluded. Diagnoses relied on clinical symptoms, serum thyroxine and TRAb, thyroid ultrasound and orbital computed tomography. Blood from progressor patients was drawn when they were first diagnosed with hyperthyroidism, before any ophthalmopathy symptoms appeared. PBMCs were separated from over 9 ml of fresh peripheral blood using Ficoll-Paque density gradient centrifugation. Progressor patients were defined as those initially diagnosed with Graves' hyperthyroidism in whom ophthalmopathy developed during follow-up. Trizol reagent was used to extract total RNA, and RNA quality was then checked on an Agilent 2100 Bioanalyzer.

General findings and caveats noted by the study authors: Sample size was not statistically predetermined, and investigators were not blinded to group allocation. Ophthalmopathy was separated from stable hyperthyroidism by a 13 V-J signature model, with around 90% sensitivity and roughly 81% specificity obtained in cross-validation and 80%/75% obtained in testing. Blood samples also contained most of the expanded thyroid clonotypes (frequency above 0.001), which suggests that blood repertoires may reflect thyroid immune responses. In validation, progression to ophthalmopathy was predicted by the model with 70.59% sensitivity and 72.22% specificity, a median of 6.5 months before onset.

The TCR beta CDR3 regions were amplified from RNA transcripts. A first-round RT-PCR of the TCR CDR3 used the HTBI primer set with the Qiagen OneStep RT-PCR kit. Libraries were constructed in a second round of multiplex PCR, after which size selection and purification were performed. Paired-end sequencing of the libraries was performed with 100 bp reads on an Illumina HiSeq2000. In the authors' own workflow: Raw data were processed with SOAPnuke, discarding reads with adapters, uncalled bases, mean Phred below 15, or no exact constant-primer or identifier match. High-quality paired reads were merged with COPE v1.2.5, and unique nucleotide sequences were defined as clonotypes. MiTCR v1.1 was used to align the clonotypes against IMGT TRBV, TRBD and TRBJ reference segments. The analysis was restricted to V-J combinations with a frequency above 0.0001, which together covered over 99% of the repertoires. The TCS score was defined as the ratio of F50 (clonal expansion) to E x V (chaos), calculated using BLOSUM62-based TCRdist between CDR3 peptides within each V-J. Welch's t-statistics and random forest reduced 514 V-J features to 10 to 15, which were used in a naive Bayes classifier (R e1071). TCRdb redid the processing of the public reads, applying fastp at Q25 and MiXCR, and retained in-frame beta chains. Here each entry gathers all rows of one CDR3 protein and keeps the most common genes and DNA. Clone size and V and J calls follow TCRdb, not the original study. This sample comprises about 130,000 distinct CDR3 sequences, around 21% of them detected only once. The ten biggest clones cover roughly 71% of the sample.

The TCR originated in a woman between 50 and 59 years old with Graves' hyperthyroidism that later progressed to Graves' ophthalmopathy. The source material was blood. In this chain, TRBV30 is recombined with TRBJ1-3; the central 9 bases match TRBD1. Here is the DNA: TGTGCCTGGAACGGACAGGGGAGGTATTCAGGAAACACCATATATTTT. It translates to CAWNGQGRYSGNTIYF.